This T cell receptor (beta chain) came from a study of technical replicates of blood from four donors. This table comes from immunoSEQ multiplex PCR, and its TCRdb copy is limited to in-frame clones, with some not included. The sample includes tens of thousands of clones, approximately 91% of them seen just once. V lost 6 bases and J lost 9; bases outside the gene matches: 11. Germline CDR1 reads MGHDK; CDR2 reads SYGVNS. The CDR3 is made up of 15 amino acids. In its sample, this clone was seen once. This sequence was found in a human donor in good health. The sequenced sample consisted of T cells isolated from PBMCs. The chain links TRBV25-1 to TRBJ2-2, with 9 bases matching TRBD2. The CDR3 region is CASSRGRAVERELFF. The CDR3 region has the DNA TGTGCCAGCAGCCGCGGGAGGGCGGTTGAGCGGGAGCTGTTTTTT.